The 22 T cell receptor beta chains given below trace back to one sample, sequenced in a study of blood T cell repertoires in COVID-19. TCRdb's copy holds only in-frame clones and misses some; the assay was immunoSEQ multiplex PCR. Counted here are over 150,000 clones, approximately 84% occurring once; the ten biggest clones make up under 3.5%. What was sequenced was peripheral blood. These TCRs come from an elderly woman with COVID-19, enrolled during active disease.

This clone occurred a few times. V gene TRBV2 combines with J gene TRBJ1-2; D is unclear. The length of the CDR3 is 12 residues. The germline V and J ends were trimmed by 1 base and 3 bases, with 3 bases remaining between them. Germline loops: CDR1 SNHLY, CDR2 FYNNEI. Here the CDR3 reads CASSEGDYGYTF. CDR3 DNA: TGTGCCAGCAGTGAAGGCGACTATGGCTACACCTTC.

This clone was seen only once. The chain uses TRBV9 and TRBJ2-1, with 8 positions matching TRBD2. Germline CDR1 and CDR2: SGDLS and YYNGEE. The CDR3 is 17 residues long. The ends lost 0 bases at V and 4 bases at J; junction bases unmatched: 9. CDR3 DNA sequence: TGTGCCAGCAGCGTAGGGTACTCTAGCGGGCTTTACAATGAGCAGTTCTTC. Encoded protein: CASSVGYSSGLYNEQFF.

The sample holds a few counts of this clone. For the CDR3, the DNA is TGCGCCAGCAGCCACTTGGGGGGGCGATTGAGTGAAAAACTGTTTTTT. The encoded protein is CASSHLGGRLSEKLFF. The V and J genes are TRBV23-1 and TRBJ1-4; weak D call: TRBD1 (6 bases). TRBV23-1 is an ORF, and what it does is uncertain. Trimming took 6 bases from V and 7 from J, leaving 21 bases between them. This CDR3 is built from 16 residues.

The rearrangement joins TRBV7-2 to TRBJ1-1; a possible D gene is TRBD1 (5 bases). This CDR3 contains 14 residues. V lost 1 base and J 10 bases, leaving 16 bases between the germline ends. Germline V gives CDR1 SGHTA, CDR2 FQGNSA. CDR3: CASSLESSTGGAFF. DNA for the CDR3: TGTGCCAGCAGCTTAGAAAGTTCTACCGGGGGAGCTTTCTTT. The full variable domain, with the rest looked up from reference TRBV7-2 and TRBJ1-1, is GAGVSQSPSNKVTEKGKDVELRCDPISGHTALYWYRQSLGQGLEFLIYFQGNSAPDKSGLPSDRFSAERTGGSVSTLTIQRTQQEDSAVYLCASSLESSTGGAFFGQGTRLTVV.

The gene calls are TRBV4-1 and TRBJ2-7; 12 bases line up with TRBD2. Trimming took 10 bases from V and 1 from J; bases not matched to a gene: 5. The CDR3 consists of 14 residues. Germline loops: CDR1 MGHRA, CDR2 YSYEKL. CDR3 protein: CATSGLAGSYEQYF. CDR3 nucleotide sequence: TGCGCCACCTCTGGACTAGCGGGGTCCTACGAGCAGTACTTC.

This chain uses TRBV5-1 with TRBJ1-1, with D unresolved. Germline-derived CDR1 and CDR2 are SGHRS and YFSETQ. The CDR3 is made up of 13 amino acids. V lost 3 bases and J lost 4, with 10 bases in between. CDR3 sequence (DNA): TGCGCCAGCAGCTCGGGGTTGGCCACTGAAGCTTTCTTT. This translates into CASSSGLATEAFF.

The rearrangement links TRBV5-1 to TRBJ1-1; no clear D gene. Trimming took 0 bases from V and 4 from J, leaving 10 bases between them. Per germline, CDR1 SGHRS and CDR2 YFSETQ. This CDR3 spans 14 amino acids. The CDR3 bases are TGCGCCAGCAGCTTGGTTCCGGGGTCCACTGAAGCTTTCTTT. Translated, it gives CASSLVPGSTEAFF.

The chain couples TRBV9 to TRBJ2-3; maybe TRBD2 (6 bases). CDR1 and CDR2 (germline): SGDLS, YYNGEE. V was cut by 2 bases and J by 4 bases, with 11 bases left in between. CDR3 length: 14 amino acids. CDR3 loop: CASSVMTRADTQYF. The DNA for the CDR3 is TGTGCCAGCAGCGTCATGACTAGGGCAGATACGCAGTATTTT. The variable domain in full, completed from reference TRBV9 and TRBJ2-3, reads DSGVTQTPKHLITATGQRVTLRCSPRSGDLSVYWYQQSLDQGLQFLIQYYNGEERAKGNILERFSAQQFPDLHSELNLSSLELGDSALYFCASSVMTRADTQYFGPGTRLTVL.

The chain links TRBV19 to TRBJ2-5, with a weak D call TRBD1 (5 bases). The CDR3 has 15 amino acids. V lost 1 base and J 1 base, leaving 10 bases between the germline ends. Per the germline V gene, CDR1 is LNHDA and CDR2 is SQIVND (reference sequence). The CDR3 spells CASSIGGRFQETQYF. The CDR3 DNA reads TGTGCCAGTAGTATAGGGGGCCGGTTCCAAGAGACCCAGTACTTC.

V and J are TRBV11-1 and TRBJ2-1; D possibly corresponds to TRBD2 (7 bases). V lost 7 bases and J 6 bases, leaving 16 bases between the germline ends. The CDR3 runs 14 residues. Germline V gives CDR1 SGHAT, CDR2 FQDESV (reference sequence). CDR3 nucleotides: TGTGCCAGCATCTTGAGCGGGGACACCAATGAGCAGTTCTTC. Its translation is CASILSGDTNEQFF. Together with reference TRBV11-1 and TRBJ2-1, the CDR3 gives the full variable domain: EAEVAQSPRYKITEKSQAVAFWCDPISGHATLYWYRQILGQGPELLVQFQDESVVDDSQLPKDRFSAERLKGVDSTLKIQPAELGDSAMYLCASILSGDTNEQFFGPGTRLTVL.

The chain carries TRBV10-3 and TRBJ2-1; TRBD2 matches 13 bases. This CDR3 spans 19 amino acids. CDR1 and CDR2 (germline): ENHRY, SYGVKD. The J segment lost 0 bases and the V segment lost 10 bases, leaving 15 bases of the junction unmatched. CDR3 DNA sequence: TGTGCCACCCAAAAGGGACTAGCGGGACCCAGGAGCTCCTACAATGAGCAGTTCTTC. Translated, it gives CATQKGLAGPRSSYNEQFF.

The CDR3 DNA follows: TGTGCCAGCAGCAGTGGGACTAGCCGACACTACGAGCAGTACTTC. This sequence encodes CASSSGTSRHYEQYF. V is TRBV11-1 and J is TRBJ2-7; the match to TRBD2 covers 9 bases. The length of the CDR3 is 15 residues. The J segment lost 3 bases and the V segment lost 5 bases, leaving 8 bases of the junction unmatched. Germline V lookup: CDR1 SGHAT, CDR2 FQDESV (reference sequence).

The CDR3 sequence is CASSIVPGGGTGELFF. The CDR3 region has the DNA TGTGCCAGTAGTATAGTCCCCGGGGGAGGCACCGGGGAGCTGTTTTTT. The rearrangement uses TRBV19 and TRBJ2-2; a possible D gene is TRBD2 (6 bases). Trimming left V 1 base short and J 4 bases short, with 13 bases between. Germline V gives CDR1 LNHDA, CDR2 SQIVND (reference sequence). The CDR3 is made up of 16 amino acids.

The rearrangement joins TRBV6-5 to TRBJ1-2, with unresolved D. CDR1 is MNHEY, CDR2 SVGAGI, per germline. V lost 0 bases and J 4 bases, leaving 12 bases between the germline ends. CDR3 length equals 15 residues. Written as DNA, the CDR3 is TGTGCCAGCAGTTACTCAAGGTCAGGCTTCTATGGCTACACCTTC. Its protein product is CASSYSRSGFYGYTF.

The chain uses TRBV28 and TRBJ1-4; D perhaps matches TRBD1 (5 bases). The V end was cut by 2 bases, the J end by 4 bases, with 11 bases between. Germline V gene sequence: CDR1 MDHEN, CDR2 SYDVKM. This CDR3 region has 15 residues. The CDR3 spells CASSLTGLGNEKLFF. CDR3 nucleotides: TGTGCCAGCAGTTTAACGGGACTAGGTAATGAAAAACTGTTTTTT.

V and J are TRBV2 and TRBJ1-2, with D unclear. CDR1 is SNHLY, CDR2 FYNNEI, per germline. V lost 6 bases to trimming and J lost 7 bases, with 15 bases between them. This CDR3 is built from 13 residues. The DNA for the CDR3 is TGTGCCAGCAGCGAGCGGGCGATGGGTGGCTACACCTTC. This translates into CASSERAMGGYTF.

The chain uses TRBV2 and TRBJ2-5; TRBD1 agrees at 8 bases. Trimming took 7 bases from V and 2 from J; bases not matched to a gene: 3. Germline V gene data show CDR1 as SNHLY and CDR2 as FYNNEI. The CDR3 totals 13 residues. The CDR3 DNA sequence: TGTGCCAGCATGGACAGGGTACAAGAGACCCAGTACTTC. Translation gives CASMDRVQETQYF.

This clone appeared a single time. This rearrangement joins TRBV10-3 to TRBJ2-2; 8 positions agree with TRBD1. V trimming: 6 bases; J trimming: 7 bases; junction bases outside the gene matches: 10. CDR3 length: 15 amino acids. CDR1 and CDR2 from the germline V gene are ENHRY and SYGVKD. For the CDR3, the DNA is TGTGCCATCAGGAGTGGGACAGGAGTATACGGGGAGCTGTTTTTT. This codes for CAIRSGTGVYGELFF.

The rearrangement uses TRBV7-7 and TRBJ2-2; D is unclear. From germline, CDR1 is SSHAT and CDR2 FNYEAQ (reference sequence). The CDR3 loop spans 16 amino acids. Deletions cut 5 bases from V and 5 bases from J, with 18 bases between. The CDR3 nucleotides read TGTGCCAGCAGCCGCACTACTCCAGCGAGGACCGGGGAGCTGTTTTTT. Protein product: CASSRTTPARTGELFF. The full variable domain, its missing parts supplied by reference TRBV7-7 and TRBJ2-2, is GAGVSQSPRYKVTKRGQDVTLRCDPISSHATLYWYQQALGQGPEFLTYFNYEAQPDKSGLPSDRFSAERPEGSISTLTIQRTEQRDSAMYRCASSRTTPARTGELFFGEGSRLTVL.

The rearrangement joins TRBV29-1 to TRBJ1-5; D is perhaps TRBD1 (5 bases). The length of the CDR3 is 13 residues. With 7 bases removed from V and 6 bases from J, the gap between germline ends came to 16 bases. CDR1 and CDR2 (germline): SQVTM, ANQGSEA. CDR3 DNA sequence: TGCAGCGCCATGACCCTTACAGGTCAGCCCCAGCATTTT. It codes for CSAMTLTGQPQHF.

The gene calls are TRBV28 and TRBJ2-1; 7 bases align to TRBD2. Germline CDR1 and CDR2: MDHEN and SYDVKM. The V segment lost 5 bases and the J segment 7 bases; nucleotides outside the gene matches: 8. The CDR3 sequence is 14 residues long. CDR3 DNA: TGTGCCAGCAGTCCCGGGACTACCTTGAATGAGCAGTTCTTC. This codes for CASSPGTTLNEQFF.

CDR3 protein: CASSFILAGLGETQYF. The CDR3 DNA sequence: TGCGCCAGCAGTTTCATACTAGCGGGGCTAGGAGAGACCCAGTACTTC. The chain couples TRBV5-1 to TRBJ2-5; TRBD2 matches at 10 bases. CDR1 SGHRS and CDR2 YFSETQ come from the germline V gene. V trimming: 5 bases; J trimming: 4 bases; junction bases outside the gene matches: 11. This CDR3 region has 16 residues.